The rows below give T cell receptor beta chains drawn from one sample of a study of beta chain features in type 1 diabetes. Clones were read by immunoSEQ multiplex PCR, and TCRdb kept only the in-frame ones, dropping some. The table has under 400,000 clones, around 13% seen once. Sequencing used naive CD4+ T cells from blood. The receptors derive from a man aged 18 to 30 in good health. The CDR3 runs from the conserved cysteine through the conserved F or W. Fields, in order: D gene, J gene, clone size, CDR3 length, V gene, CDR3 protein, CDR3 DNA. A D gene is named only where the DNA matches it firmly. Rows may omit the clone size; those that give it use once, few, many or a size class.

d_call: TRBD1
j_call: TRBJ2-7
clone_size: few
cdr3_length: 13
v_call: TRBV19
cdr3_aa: CASSPGQGNEQYF
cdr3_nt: TGTGCCAGTAGCCCGGGACAGGGAAACGAGCAGTACTTC

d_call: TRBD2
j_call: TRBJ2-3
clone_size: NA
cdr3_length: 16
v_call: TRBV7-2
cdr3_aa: CASSIRWGRGTDTQYF
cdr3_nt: TGTGCCAGCAGCATCCGCTGGGGGAGGGGCACAGATACGCAGTATTTT

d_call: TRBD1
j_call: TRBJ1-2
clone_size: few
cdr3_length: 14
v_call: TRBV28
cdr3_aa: CASSLGQGNYGYTF
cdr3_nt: TGTGCCAGCAGTCTGGGACAGGGAAACTATGGCTACACCTTC

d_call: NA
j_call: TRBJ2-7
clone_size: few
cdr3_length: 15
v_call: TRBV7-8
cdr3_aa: CASSLSQAFGDEQYF
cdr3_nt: TGTGCCAGCAGCTTATCCCAAGCGTTCGGGGACGAGCAGTACTTC

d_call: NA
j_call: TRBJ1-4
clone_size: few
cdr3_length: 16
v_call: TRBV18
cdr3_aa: CASSPRGAATNEKLFF
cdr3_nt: TGTGCCAGCTCACCAAGAGGAGCGGCAACTAATGAAAAACTGTTTTTT

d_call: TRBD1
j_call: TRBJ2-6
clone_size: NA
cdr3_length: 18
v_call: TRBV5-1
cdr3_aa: CASSLAGQGAAGANVLTF
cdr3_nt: TGCGCCAGCAGCTTGGCCGGACAGGGGGCGGCTGGGGCCAACGTCCTGACTTTC

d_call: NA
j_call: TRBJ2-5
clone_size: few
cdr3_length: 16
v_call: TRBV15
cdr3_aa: CATSRDLPGRGETQYF
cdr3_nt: TGTGCCACCAGCAGGGACTTACCGGGCCGCGGGGAGACCCAGTACTTC

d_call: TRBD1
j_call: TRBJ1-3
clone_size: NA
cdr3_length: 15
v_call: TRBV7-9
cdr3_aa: CASSPGQDIGNTIYF
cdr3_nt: TGTGCCAGCAGCCCCGGACAGGACATCGGAAACACCATATATTTT

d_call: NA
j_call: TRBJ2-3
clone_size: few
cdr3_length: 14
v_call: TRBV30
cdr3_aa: CAWREMSLTDTQYF
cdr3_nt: TGTGCCTGGAGGGAGATGTCACTCACAGATACGCAGTATTTT

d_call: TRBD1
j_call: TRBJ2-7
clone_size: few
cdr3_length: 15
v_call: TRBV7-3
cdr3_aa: CASSRSPGQGHEQYF
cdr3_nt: TGTGCCAGCAGCCGTAGCCCGGGACAGGGGCACGAGCAGTACTTC

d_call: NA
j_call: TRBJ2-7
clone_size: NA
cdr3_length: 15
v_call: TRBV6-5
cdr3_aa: CASSYSSAHPYEQYF
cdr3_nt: TGTGCCAGCAGTTACTCGAGTGCTCACCCCTACGAGCAGTACTTC

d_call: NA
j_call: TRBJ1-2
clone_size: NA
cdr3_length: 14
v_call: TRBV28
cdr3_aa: CASSLSDSNYGYTF
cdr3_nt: TGTGCCAGCAGTTTGTCAGACAGTAACTATGGCTACACCTTC

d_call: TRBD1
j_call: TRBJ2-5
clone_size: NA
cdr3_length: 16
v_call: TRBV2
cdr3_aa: CASSETGGYGGETQYF
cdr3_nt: TGTGCCAGCAGTGAAACAGGGGGCTACGGAGGGGAGACCCAGTACTTC

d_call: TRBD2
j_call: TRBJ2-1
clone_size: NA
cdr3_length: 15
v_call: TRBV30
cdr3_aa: CAWSSTSVSYNEQFF
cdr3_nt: TGTGCCTGGAGTTCGACTAGCGTCTCCTACAATGAGCAGTTCTTC

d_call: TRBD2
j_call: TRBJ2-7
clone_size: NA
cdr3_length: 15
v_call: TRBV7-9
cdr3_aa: CASSLAASGTHEQYF
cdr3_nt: TGTGCCAGCAGCTTAGCGGCTAGCGGGACTCACGAGCAGTACTTC

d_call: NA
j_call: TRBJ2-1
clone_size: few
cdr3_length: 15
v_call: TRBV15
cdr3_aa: CATSRDPQGLSQQFF
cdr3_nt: TGTGCCACCAGCAGAGATCCCCAGGGATTGTCCCAGCAGTTCTTC

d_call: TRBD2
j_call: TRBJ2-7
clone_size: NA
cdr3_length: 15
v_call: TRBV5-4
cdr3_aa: CASSTGLAGGYEQYF
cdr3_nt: TGTGCCAGCAGCACAGGACTAGCGGGGGGCTACGAGCAGTACTTC

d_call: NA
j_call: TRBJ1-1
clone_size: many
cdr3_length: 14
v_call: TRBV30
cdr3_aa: CAFLPGPQGTEAFF
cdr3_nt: TGTGCCTTCCTACCAGGACCGCAGGGCACTGAAGCTTTCTTT

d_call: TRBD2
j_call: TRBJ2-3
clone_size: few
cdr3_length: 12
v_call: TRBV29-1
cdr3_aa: CSVAGGGDTQYF
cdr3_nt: TGCAGCGTTGCGGGAGGAGGGGATACGCAGTATTTT

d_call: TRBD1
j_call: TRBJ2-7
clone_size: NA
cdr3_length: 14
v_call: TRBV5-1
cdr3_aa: CASRAGQATYEQYF
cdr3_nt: TGCGCCAGCAGAGCCGGACAGGCGACCTACGAGCAGTACTTC

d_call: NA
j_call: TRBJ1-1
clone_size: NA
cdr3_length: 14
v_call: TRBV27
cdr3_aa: CASSFGPGDTEAFF
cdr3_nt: TGTGCCAGCAGTTTTGGCCCCGGGGACACTGAAGCTTTCTTT

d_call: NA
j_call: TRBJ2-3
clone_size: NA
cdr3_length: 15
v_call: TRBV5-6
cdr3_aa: CASRSWRQTADTQYF
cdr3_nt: TGTGCCAGCAGATCGTGGCGGCAAACGGCAGATACGCAGTATTTT

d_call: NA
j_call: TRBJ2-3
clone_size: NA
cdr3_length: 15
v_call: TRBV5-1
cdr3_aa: CASSLAGFERDTQYF
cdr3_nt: TGCGCCAGCAGCTTGGCCGGGTTCGAAAGGGATACGCAGTATTTT

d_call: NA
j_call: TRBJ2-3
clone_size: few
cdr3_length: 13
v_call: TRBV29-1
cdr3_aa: CSVPTRHTDTQYF
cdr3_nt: TGCAGCGTACCCACTAGGCACACAGATACGCAGTATTTT

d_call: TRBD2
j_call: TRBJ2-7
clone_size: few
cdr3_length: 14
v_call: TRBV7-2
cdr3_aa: CASSLNSGSYEQYF
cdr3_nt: TGTGCCAGCAGCTTGAATAGCGGGTCCTACGAGCAGTACTTC

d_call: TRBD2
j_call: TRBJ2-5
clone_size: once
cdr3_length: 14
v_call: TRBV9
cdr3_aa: CASSGGLAGETQYF
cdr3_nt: TGTGCCAGCAGCGGGGGACTAGCGGGAGAGACCCAGTACTTC

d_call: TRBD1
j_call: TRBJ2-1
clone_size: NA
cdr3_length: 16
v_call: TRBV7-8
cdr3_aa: CASSQFSGQGVGEQFF
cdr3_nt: TGTGCCAGCAGCCAATTTTCGGGACAGGGTGTAGGTGAGCAGTTCTTC

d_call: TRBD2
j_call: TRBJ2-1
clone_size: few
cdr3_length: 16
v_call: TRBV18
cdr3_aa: CASTGLAGGDYNEQFF
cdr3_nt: TGTGCCAGCACAGGACTAGCGGGCGGGGATTACAATGAGCAGTTCTTC

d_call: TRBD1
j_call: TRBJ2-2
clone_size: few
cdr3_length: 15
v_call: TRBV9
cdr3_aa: CASSVTGQGTGELFF
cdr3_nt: TGTGCCAGCAGCGTAACCGGACAGGGCACCGGGGAGCTGTTTTTT

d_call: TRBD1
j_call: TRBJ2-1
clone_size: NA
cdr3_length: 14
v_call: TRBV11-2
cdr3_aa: CASSFGDSNNEQFF
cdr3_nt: TGTGCCAGCAGCTTCGGGGACAGCAACAATGAGCAGTTCTTC

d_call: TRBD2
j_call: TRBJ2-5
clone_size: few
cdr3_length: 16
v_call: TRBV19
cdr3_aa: CASSAGTSGRTETQYF
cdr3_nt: TGTGCCAGTAGTGCCGGGACTAGCGGGAGGACAGAGACCCAGTACTTC

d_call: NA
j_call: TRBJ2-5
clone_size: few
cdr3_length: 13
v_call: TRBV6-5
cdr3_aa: CASRTQGSETQYF
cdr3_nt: TGTGCCAGCAGGACTCAGGGTAGTGAGACCCAGTACTTC

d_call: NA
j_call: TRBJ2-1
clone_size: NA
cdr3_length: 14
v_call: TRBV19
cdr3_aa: CASSITGRGNEQFF
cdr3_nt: TGTGCCAGTAGTATAACCGGAAGGGGGAATGAGCAGTTCTTC

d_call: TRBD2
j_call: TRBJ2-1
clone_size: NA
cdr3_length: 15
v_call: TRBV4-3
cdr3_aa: CASSQLAGVGNEQFF
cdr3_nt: TGCGCCAGCAGCCAACTGGCGGGAGTAGGGAATGAGCAGTTCTTC

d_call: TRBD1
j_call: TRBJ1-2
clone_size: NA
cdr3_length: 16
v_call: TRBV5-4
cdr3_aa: CASSPRWTGTVGGYTF
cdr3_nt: TGTGCCAGCAGCCCGCGGTGGACAGGCACCGTGGGGGGCTACACCTTC

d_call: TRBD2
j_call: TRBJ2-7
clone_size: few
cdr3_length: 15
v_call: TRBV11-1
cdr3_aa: CASSLELAGTYEQYF
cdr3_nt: TGTGCCAGCAGCTTAGAGCTAGCGGGGACCTACGAGCAGTACTTC

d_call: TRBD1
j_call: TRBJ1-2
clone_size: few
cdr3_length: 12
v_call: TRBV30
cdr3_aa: CAWSSGGGGYTF
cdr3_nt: TGTGCCTGGAGTTCAGGGGGAGGAGGCTACACCTTC

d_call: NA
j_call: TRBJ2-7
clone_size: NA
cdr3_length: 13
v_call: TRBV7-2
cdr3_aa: CASSFSSEHEQYF
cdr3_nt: TGTGCCAGCAGCTTCTCTAGCGAGCACGAGCAGTACTTC

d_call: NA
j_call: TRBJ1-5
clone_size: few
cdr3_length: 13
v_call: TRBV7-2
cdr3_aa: CASSRQENQPQHF
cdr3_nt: TGTGCCAGCAGCCGACAGGAAAATCAGCCCCAGCATTTT

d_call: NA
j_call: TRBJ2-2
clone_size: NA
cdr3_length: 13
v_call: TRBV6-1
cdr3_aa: CASPRSGTGELFF
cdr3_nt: TGTGCCAGCCCCCGATCGGGCACCGGGGAGCTGTTTTTT

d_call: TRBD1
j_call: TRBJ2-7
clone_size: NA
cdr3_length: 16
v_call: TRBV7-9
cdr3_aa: CASSLKGAAGGYEQYF
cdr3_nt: TGTGCCAGCAGCTTAAAGGGGGCCGCAGGGGGTTACGAGCAGTACTTC